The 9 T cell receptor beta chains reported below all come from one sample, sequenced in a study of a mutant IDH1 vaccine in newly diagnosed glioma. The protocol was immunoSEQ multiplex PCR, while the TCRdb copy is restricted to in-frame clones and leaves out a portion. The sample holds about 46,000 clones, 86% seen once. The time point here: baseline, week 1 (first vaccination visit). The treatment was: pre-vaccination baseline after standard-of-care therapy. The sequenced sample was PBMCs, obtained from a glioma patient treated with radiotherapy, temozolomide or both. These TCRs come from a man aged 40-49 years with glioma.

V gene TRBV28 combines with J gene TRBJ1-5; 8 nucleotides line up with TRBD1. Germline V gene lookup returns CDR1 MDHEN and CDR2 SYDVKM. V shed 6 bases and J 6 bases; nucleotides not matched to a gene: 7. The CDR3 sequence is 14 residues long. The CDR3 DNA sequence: TGTGCCAGCAGCTCAGGGGGCGGAGGTCAGCCCCAGCATTTT. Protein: CASSSGGGGQPQHF.

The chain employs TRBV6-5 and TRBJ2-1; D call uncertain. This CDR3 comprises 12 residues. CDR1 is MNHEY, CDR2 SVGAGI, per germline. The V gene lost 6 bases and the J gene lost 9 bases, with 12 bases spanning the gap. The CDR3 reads CASRTKKGEQFF. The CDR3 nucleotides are TGTGCCAGCAGAACGAAAAAGGGTGAGCAGTTCTTC.

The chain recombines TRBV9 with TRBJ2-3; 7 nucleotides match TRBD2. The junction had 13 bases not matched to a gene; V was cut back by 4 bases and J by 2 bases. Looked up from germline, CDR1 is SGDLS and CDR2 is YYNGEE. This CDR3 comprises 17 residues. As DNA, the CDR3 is TGTGCCAGCAGCCCCCGTGGTGGGAGGGCCCTCACAGATACGCAGTATTTT. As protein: CASSPRGGRALTDTQYF.

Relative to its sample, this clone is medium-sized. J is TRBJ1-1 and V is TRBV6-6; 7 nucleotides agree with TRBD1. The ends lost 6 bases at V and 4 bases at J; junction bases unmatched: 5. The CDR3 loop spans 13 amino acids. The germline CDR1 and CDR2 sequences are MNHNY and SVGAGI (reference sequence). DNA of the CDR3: TGTGCCAGCAGAAACAACAGGGGCACTGAAGCTTTCTTT. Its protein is CASRNNRGTEAFF.

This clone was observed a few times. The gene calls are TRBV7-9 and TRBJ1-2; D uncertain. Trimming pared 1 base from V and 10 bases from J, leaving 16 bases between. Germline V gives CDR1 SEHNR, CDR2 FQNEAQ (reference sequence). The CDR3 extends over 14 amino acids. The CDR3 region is CASSLGGGKEDYTF. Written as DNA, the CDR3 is TGTGCCAGCAGCTTAGGTGGAGGGAAAGAAGACTACACCTTC.

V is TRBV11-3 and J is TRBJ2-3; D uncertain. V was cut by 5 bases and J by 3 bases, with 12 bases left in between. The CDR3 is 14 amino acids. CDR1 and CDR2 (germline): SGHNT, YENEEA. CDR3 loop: CASSLGGPTDTQYF. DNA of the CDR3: TGTGCCAGCAGCCTTGGTGGCCCGACAGATACGCAGTATTTT.

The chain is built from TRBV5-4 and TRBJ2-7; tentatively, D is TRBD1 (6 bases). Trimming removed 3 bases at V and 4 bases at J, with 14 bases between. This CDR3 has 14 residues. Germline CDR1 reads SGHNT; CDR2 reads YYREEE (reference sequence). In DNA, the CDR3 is TGTGCCAGCAGCTGGGAATCAGGGGTATACGAGCAGTACTTC. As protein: CASSWESGVYEQYF.

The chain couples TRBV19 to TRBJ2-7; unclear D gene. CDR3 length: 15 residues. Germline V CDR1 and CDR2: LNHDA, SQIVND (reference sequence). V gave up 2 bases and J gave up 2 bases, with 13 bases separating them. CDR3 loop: CASSIIAGSTYEQYF. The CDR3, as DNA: TGTGCCAGTAGTATAATAGCAGGTAGTACCTACGAGCAGTACTTC.

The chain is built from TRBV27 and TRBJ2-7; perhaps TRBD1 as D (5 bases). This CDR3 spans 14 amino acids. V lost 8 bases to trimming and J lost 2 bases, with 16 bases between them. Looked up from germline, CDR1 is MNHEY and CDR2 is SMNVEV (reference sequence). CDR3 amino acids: CASGALRQAYEQYF. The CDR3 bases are TGTGCCAGCGGGGCTCTGCGCCAAGCCTACGAGCAGTACTTC.